Listed here are 20 T cell receptor beta chains from one sample, sequenced in a study of shared clonotypes between healthy human individuals (dated by TCRdb to between 2020 and 2021). Library creation used the immunoSEQ multiplex PCR assay. TCRdb obtained this table from immuneACCESS and retained in-frame rearrangements with V and J assigned. These tables miss some clones; where compared with another copy, unresolved V genes account for less than half of the shortfall, and the remainder is unexplained. The sample table shows 1.6 million or so clones, and less than 99% are seen once. The top ten hold 0.36% of the sample. The specimen sequenced was naive CD4+ T cells sorted from blood. Interpreted using the paper, the cell subset or site label stands for: CD45RA+ positively selected. These receptors all come from a man aged 25 to 45 in good health.

V is TRBV5-1 and J is TRBJ1-4; D is uncertain. V dropped 1 base and J dropped 0 bases, with 16 bases sitting between them. CDR3 size: 18 residues. Germline CDR1 reads SGHRS; CDR2 reads YFSETQ. Here the CDR3 reads CASSLTHTVGATNEKLFF. The CDR3 region has the DNA TGCGCCAGCAGCTTGACCCATACAGTAGGTGCAACTAATGAAAAACTGTTTTTT.

V usage is TRBV2 and J usage is TRBJ2-3, with D maybe TRBD2 (5 bases). Germline CDR1 reads SNHLY; CDR2 reads FYNNEI. This CDR3 has 14 residues. Trimming cost V 6 bases and J 0 bases, with 10 bases left between them. The DNA for the CDR3 is TGTGCCAGCAGGATCAGCGGTAGCACAGATACGCAGTATTTT. It codes for CASRISGSTDTQYF.

The V and J genes are TRBV18 and TRBJ2-1, with 14 nucleotides matching TRBD2. The CDR3 extends over 21 amino acids. Germline CDR1 is KGHSH and CDR2 is LQKENI. With V trimmed by 2 bases and J by 6 bases, 18 bases remained unmatched. The CDR3, as DNA: TGTGCCAGCTCACCATCGAAGGGGACTAGCGGGAGTGGGGTTTGGTCCAATGAGCAGTTCTTC. This sequence encodes CASSPSKGTSGSGVWSNEQFF.

The chain couples TRBV5-5 to TRBJ1-5; D not resolved. Germline CDR1 reads SGHKS; CDR2 reads YYEKEE (reference sequence). The V gene lost 4 bases and the J gene lost 6 bases, with 20 bases spanning the gap. The CDR3 is made up of 16 amino acids. The CDR3 loop reads CASSPGERRFFQPQHF. The CDR3 DNA sequence: TGTGCCAGCAGCCCCGGAGAAAGACGTTTTTTTCAGCCCCAGCATTTT.

This chain joins TRBV4-1 and TRBJ1-5; possibly TRBD1 for D (5 bases). Per germline, CDR1 MGHRA and CDR2 YSYEKL. V was shortened by 1 base and J by 1 base, with 8 bases between the two germline ends. The CDR3 has 15 residues. The CDR3 reads CASSQVEGSNQPQHF. In DNA, the CDR3 is TGCGCCAGCAGCCAAGTGGAGGGGAGCAATCAGCCCCAGCATTTT.

V usage is TRBV5-4 and J usage is TRBJ1-2; 8 bases agree with TRBD1. V trimming: 4 bases; J trimming: 6 bases; junction bases outside the gene matches: 8. From germline, CDR1 is SGHNT and CDR2 YYREEE (reference sequence). The CDR3 is 14 residues long. CDR3 region: CASSQPDRVNGYTF. CDR3 sequence (DNA): TGTGCCAGCAGCCAACCGGACAGGGTGAATGGCTACACCTTC.

This chain links TRBV5-1 with TRBJ1-1; tentative D call: TRBD1 (5 bases). The CDR3 sequence is 14 residues long. From germline, CDR1 is SGHRS and CDR2 YFSETQ. V gave up 3 bases and J gave up 8 bases, with 17 bases separating them. CDR3 residues: CASSSSSGSLEAFF. The CDR3 DNA follows: TGCGCCAGCAGCTCCAGCTCAGGGAGTCTGGAAGCTTTCTTT.

The J gene is TRBJ2-5, the V gene TRBV7-6; a weak D match, TRBD1 (5 bases). The germline V and J ends were trimmed by 2 bases and 1 base, with 8 bases remaining between them. Germline assignment: CDR1 SGHVS and CDR2 FNYEAQ. CDR3 length: 14 amino acids. The CDR3, as DNA: TGTGCCAGCAGCTTAAAGACAGCCCAAGAGACCCAGTACTTC. It yields the protein CASSLKTAQETQYF.

This clone showed up just once. This rearrangement joins TRBV7-2 to TRBJ1-4; D not resolved. V was trimmed by 7 bases and J by 0 bases, leaving 18 bases between them. This CDR3 contains 17 residues. Germline assignment: CDR1 SGHTA and CDR2 FQGNSA. The CDR3 region has the DNA TGTGCCAGCACCAGAGACATAACAGCTGCAACTAATGAAAAACTGTTTTTT. The encoded protein is CASTRDITAATNEKLFF.

The chain employs TRBV14 and TRBJ1-1; no clear D gene. Germline V gives CDR1 SGHDN, CDR2 FVKESK. This CDR3 region has 16 residues. The V and J ends lost 2 bases and 6 bases respectively, with 19 bases between them. The CDR3 DNA is TGTGCCAGCAGCCAATGGCCGAGCCTTCCAGCATCTGAAGCTTTCTTT. Its translation: CASSQWPSLPASEAFF.

The chain links TRBV19 to TRBJ2-3, with TRBD2 identical over 8 bases. CDR1 and CDR2 from the germline V gene are LNHDA and SQIVND (reference sequence). The junction had 10 bases not matched to a gene; V was cut back by 3 bases and J by 14 bases. The CDR3 is made up of 13 amino acids. The CDR3 loop is CASSIAGGSQWYF. The CDR3 DNA follows: TGTGCCAGTAGTATTGCGGGAGGCTCGCAGTGGTATTTT.

The chain is built from TRBV19 and TRBJ2-1; tentatively, D is TRBD2 (5 bases). Trimming removed 0 bases at V and 8 bases at J, with 8 bases between. CDR3 length: 13 amino acids. Looked up from germline, CDR1 is LNHDA and CDR2 is SQIVND (reference sequence). CDR3 loop: CASSIDQADEQFF. CDR3 sequence (DNA): TGTGCCAGTAGTATAGATCAAGCGGATGAGCAGTTCTTC.

This rearrangement joins TRBV5-1 to TRBJ2-3; 11 nucleotides match TRBD2. The ends lost 3 bases at V and 4 bases at J; junction bases unmatched: 10. This CDR3 region has 17 residues. The germline gives CDR1 SGHRS, CDR2 YFSETQ. CDR3 in amino acids: CASSSQLAGDLADTQYF. Here the CDR3 DNA reads TGCGCCAGCAGCTCCCAACTAGCGGGAGACTTAGCAGATACGCAGTATTTT.

The chain combines TRBV12-5 with TRBJ2-3, with TRBD1 matching 8 bases. In germline, CDR1 is LGHNT, CDR2 FRNRAP. This CDR3 comprises 15 residues. With 1 base clipped from V and 2 bases from J, the junction kept 2 bases outside the gene matches. The CDR3 loop is CASGLAGGFTDTQYF. The CDR3 DNA reads TGTGCTAGTGGTTTGGCAGGGGGCTTCACAGATACGCAGTATTTT.

The CDR3 bases are TGTGCCAGCAGCCCATATCTGGGCTCTGGGGCCAACGTCCTGACTTTC. Residues: CASSPYLGSGANVLTF. The V and J genes are TRBV7-9 and TRBJ2-6; no clear D gene. CDR3 length equals 16 residues. Germline CDR1 and CDR2: SEHNR and FQNEAQ (reference sequence). Trimming cost V 5 bases and J 0 bases, with 11 bases left between them.

V gene TRBV19 combines with J gene TRBJ2-7; a weak D match, TRBD1 (6 bases). V lost 6 bases and J lost 0, with 18 bases in between. The germline V gene encodes CDR1 LNHDA and CDR2 SQIVND (reference sequence). The CDR3 sequence is 16 residues long. CDR3 sequence reads: CASSKSQGISSYEQYF. CDR3 coding DNA: TGTGCCAGTAGCAAATCTCAGGGGATTTCCTCCTACGAGCAGTACTTC.

V is TRBV6-4 and J is TRBJ2-5, with TRBD1 matching over 8 bases. This CDR3 spans 13 amino acids. Germline lookup yields CDR1 MRHNA and CDR2 SNTAGT. V trimming: 6 bases; J trimming: 5 bases; junction bases outside the gene matches: 5. CDR3 amino acids: CASSATGVETQYF. As DNA, the CDR3 is TGTGCCAGCAGCGCGACAGGGGTGGAGACCCAGTACTTC.

On this clone itself: Other DNA sequences in the sample encode the same CDR3. The J gene is TRBJ2-5, the V gene TRBV11-3; TRBD1 aligns across 10 bases. From germline, CDR1 is SGHNT and CDR2 YENEEA. The CDR3 totals 15 residues. V lost 5 bases, J lost 2 bases, and 5 bases stayed unmatched. The CDR3, as DNA: TGTGCCAGCAGCCCGGGACAGGGGATGCAAGAGACCCAGTACTTC. This encodes CASSPGQGMQETQYF.

The rearrangement links TRBV6-1 to TRBJ1-2; D is undetermined. Looked up from germline, CDR1 is MNHNS and CDR2 is SASEGT. CDR3 size: 14 residues. V was trimmed by 3 bases and J by 6 bases, leaving 14 bases between them. In nucleotides, the CDR3 is TGTGCCAGCAGTGAGACCGCCCGAGCAGATGGCTACACCTTC. It yields the protein CASSETARADGYTF.

The chain links TRBV14 to TRBJ1-3, with D unresolved. CDR1 is SGHDN and CDR2 is FVKESK in the germline V gene. Trimming cost V 5 bases and J 0 bases, with 14 bases left between them. This CDR3 comprises 16 residues. CDR3 nucleotides: TGTGCCAGCAGCTCCCGGACGGGCGACTCTGGAAACACCATATATTTT. Translation: CASSSRTGDSGNTIYF.